A selection of T cell receptor beta chains follows, all from one sample in a study of T cell responses to AZD1222 COVID-19 vaccine. Sequenced by immunoSEQ multiplex PCR; TCRdb stores in-frame clones only, minus some. The data show 250,000 to 300,000 clones, 90% to 95% seen once. The specimen was peripheral blood, collected 28 days after the second AZD1222 dose. The receptors were gathered from an adult who received the AZD1222 COVID-19 vaccine. Each CDR3 is given with its conserved first and last residue. The D gene is left open where the match is weak. Size is omitted from some rows. Given values are once, few, many or a class for expanded clones.

length	size	D	J	V	CDR3	DNA
16	NA	TRBD2	TRBJ2-1	TRBV6-5	CASSYSGLAGGYEQFF	TGTGCCAGCAGTTATTCGGGACTAGCGGGGGGTTATGAGCAGTTCTTC
13	once	NA	TRBJ2-1	TRBV7-9	CASVSAGANEQFF	TGTGCCAGCGTCTCGGCGGGGGCCAATGAGCAGTTCTTC
14	NA	NA	TRBJ1-2	TRBV5-1	CASSLTGTSYGYTF	TGCGCCAGCAGCTTGACTGGGACTTCCTATGGCTACACCTTC
14	NA	NA	TRBJ2-7	TRBV5-1	CASSLAPRDGEQYF	TGCGCCAGCAGCTTGGCGCCCAGGGATGGCGAGCAGTACTTC
16	NA	TRBD1	TRBJ1-1	TRBV18	CASSRDREFMNTEAFF	TGTGCCAGCTCACGGGACAGAGAGTTCATGAACACTGAAGCTTTCTTT
15	NA	NA	TRBJ2-1	TRBV5-1	CASSPGGRTYNEQFF	TGCGCCAGCAGCCCCGGGGGGCGGACCTACAATGAGCAGTTCTTC
15	NA	NA	TRBJ2-7	TRBV5-1	CASSLVQGWGDEQYF	TGCGCCAGCAGTCTTGTGCAGGGATGGGGGGACGAGCAGTACTTC
13	NA	NA	TRBJ1-2	TRBV28	CASSHRTSAGYTF	TGTGCCAGCAGTCACCGGACATCCGCTGGCTACACCTTC
15	once	NA	TRBJ2-7	TRBV5-1	CASSPLGALPYEQYF	TGCGCCAGCAGCCCCCTTGGGGCTTTACCCTACGAGCAGTACTTC
14	NA	NA	TRBJ1-2	TRBV7-8	CASSRASANYGYTF	TGTGCCAGCAGCCGAGCCTCAGCTAACTATGGCTACACCTTC
14	NA	NA	TRBJ2-1	TRBV7-9	CASSRGDFHNEQFF	TGTGCCAGCAGCCGCGGGGACTTCCACAATGAGCAGTTCTTC
16	NA	TRBD2	TRBJ2-7	TRBV6-2/TRBV6-3	CASSHHRTSGNYEQYF	TGTGCCAGCAGCCACCACCGGACTAGCGGGAACTACGAGCAGTACTTC
14	NA	TRBD1	TRBJ2-1	TRBV5-1	CASSLLTGYNEQFF	TGCGCCAGCAGCCTCCTGACAGGGTACAATGAGCAGTTCTTC
13	NA	NA	TRBJ2-1	TRBV12-3/TRBV12-4	CASSLALVNEQFF	TGTGCCAGCAGTTTAGCCTTAGTGAATGAGCAGTTCTTC
14	NA	NA	TRBJ1-4	TRBV5-8	CASRQTGPDEKLFF	TGTGCCAGCAGGCAGACAGGTCCAGATGAAAAACTGTTTTTT